These T cell receptor beta chains were read from a single sample in a study of T cells in Graves' hyperthyroidism and ophthalmopathy. TCRdb reprocessed the multiplex PCR reads via MiXCR and lists one record per CDR3 protein. There are hundreds of thousands of distinct CDR3 sequences in the sample; more than 45% occur only once, and roughly 8.2% lies in the top ten. The sequenced sample was peripheral blood or thyroid tissue (not recorded which). Receptor source: a woman younger than 30 with Graves' hyperthyroidism. The CDR3 runs from the conserved cysteine through the conserved F or W. A D gene is named only where the DNA matches it firmly. Not all rows give a size; the values are once, few, many and, for expanded clones, a class.

J gene,clone size,V gene,D gene,CDR3 DNA,CDR3 protein
TRBJ1-5,many,TRBV7-8,TRBD1,TGTGCCAGCAGCTCGGACAGGGTCAATCAGCCCCAGCATTTT,CASSSDRVNQPQHF
TRBJ1-2,-,TRBV6-1,-,TGTGCCAGCCAAAACGCGGGGAACTATGGCTACACCTTC,CASQNAGNYGYTF
TRBJ2-5,many,TRBV29-1,-,TGCAGCGTTGAAGGACAGCAAGAGACCCAGTACTTC,CSVEGQQETQYF
TRBJ2-7,many,TRBV24-1,-,TGTGCCACCAGTGATGCCAGGGAATCCTACGAGCAGTACTTC,CATSDARESYEQYF
TRBJ1-1,many,TRBV7-9,-,TGTGCCAGCAGCGCCCCGGGGGTGAACACTGAAGCTTTCTTT,CASSAPGVNTEAFF
TRBJ2-7,once,TRBV2,TRBD1,TGTGCCAGGGACAGGGCTAGCAGCTACGAGCAGTACTTC,CARDRASSYEQYF
TRBJ1-4,many,TRBV25-1,-,TGTGCCAGTTCCGGGACCCCGGCTGAAAAACTGTTTTTT,CASSGTPAEKLFF
TRBJ1-4,medium-sized,TRBV2,TRBD1,TGTGCCAGCACCGGGACAGTGGGGAAACTGTTTTTT,CASTGTVGKLFF
TRBJ2-5,-,TRBV4-3,-,TGCGCCAGCAGCCAAGTCGCCCGGGTAGCTGCGCAAGAGACCCAGTACTTC,CASSQVARVAAQETQYF
TRBJ2-1,-,TRBV7-2,TRBD2,TGTGCCAGCAGCGATAGCGGGATGTCCTACAATGAGCAGTTCTTC,CASSDSGMSYNEQFF
TRBJ1-3,few,TRBV7-9,-,TGTGCCAGCAGCTTATTCCCAGGATCTGGAAACACCATATATTTT,CASSLFPGSGNTIYF
TRBJ1-2,-,TRBV12-5,-,TGTGCTAGTGGTACTCGGGGGTACTATGGCTACACCTTC,CASGTRGYYGYTF
TRBJ1-3,few,TRBV19,-,TGTGCCAGTAGTATTTCGGGCTCTGGAAACACCATATATTTT,CASSISGSGNTIYF
TRBJ1-5,many,TRBV2,-,TGTGCCAGCAGTGAATTGGGGTCCGAAGGTCAGCCCCAGCATTTT,CASSELGSEGQPQHF
TRBJ1-5,few,TRBV6-1,-,TGTGCCAGCAGCTGGGGGGCTGAGCAGCCCCAGCATTTT,CASSWGAEQPQHF
TRBJ2-7,many,TRBV29-1,TRBD2,TGCAGCGTTGTCGGGGGGGAGCAGTACTTC,CSVVGGEQYF
TRBJ1-4,-,TRBV7-9,TRBD1,TGTGCCAGCAGCAGGGGGACAGTTGAAAAACTGTTTTTT,CASSRGTVEKLFF
TRBJ1-2,-,TRBV25-1,-,TGTGCCAGCAGTGAAGTGGGGGGCCTTGGCTACACCTTC,CASSEVGGLGYTF
TRBJ2-7,-,TRBV24-1,-,TGTGCCACCAGTGATCAGACAGCAAACTCCTACGAGCAGTACTTC,CATSDQTANSYEQYF
TRBJ1-6,-,TRBV10-3,-,TGTGCCATCAGTGATCACAGCCCTGCCGGTTCACCCCTCCACTTT,CAISDHSPAGSPLHF
TRBJ1-6,once,TRBV9,-,TGTGCCAGCAGCTTAGTTGGCAGGGGTACACCCCTCCACTTT,CASSLVGRGTPLHF
TRBJ1-2,many,TRBV7-2,-,TGTGCCAGCAGATTGGTTACCCTCTATGGCTACACCTTC,CASRLVTLYGYTF
TRBJ2-6,few,TRBV10-3,TRBD1,TGTGCCATCAGTGAGGGGCTGGGACAGGGAAACTCTGGGGCCAACGTCCTGACTTTC,CAISEGLGQGNSGANVLTF
TRBJ2-2,-,TRBV2,TRBD1,TGTGCCCCGGGACAGGGGGCGGGGATGTACACCGGGGAGCTGTTTTTT,CAPGQGAGMYTGELFF
TRBJ1-2,-,TRBV15,TRBD1,TGTGCCACCAGCAGAGGGACAGGGCTCCGTGGCTACACCTTC,CATSRGTGLRGYTF
TRBJ1-4,many,TRBV25-1,-,TGTGCCAGCAGTGAACAGGTTCGGGAAAAACTGTTTTTT,CASSEQVREKLFF
TRBJ2-7,-,TRBV20-1,TRBD2,TGCAGTGCTAGCCCACGACTAGCGTCTTTCGAGCAGTACTTC,CSASPRLASFEQYF
TRBJ1-4,few,TRBV11-2,-,TGTGCCAGCAGCCCCTGGGCGGCTAATGAAAAACTGTTTTTT,CASSPWAANEKLFF
TRBJ1-1,-,TRBV25-1,TRBD1,TGTGCCAGCTTGACAGGGGTCACTGAAGCTTTCTTT,CASLTGVTEAFF
TRBJ2-7,once,TRBV2,-,TGTGCCAGCAGTCAAGGGACGGCCGGGCAGTACGAGCAGTACTTC,CASSQGTAGQYEQYF
TRBJ1-1,many,TRBV10-3,-,TGTGCCATCAGTGAGTGGACAGTCGGGAACACTGAAGCTTTCTTT,CAISEWTVGNTEAFF
TRBJ1-2,-,TRBV10-3,-,TGTGCCAGCAGTTTCACAGGGTCCTATGGCTACACCTTC,CASSFTGSYGYTF
TRBJ2-5,-,TRBV14,-,TGTGCCAGCAGCCAAGAAATTAGTGCGTGGGAGACCCAGTACTTC,CASSQEISAWETQYF
TRBJ1-1,-,TRBV20-1,-,TGCAGTGCTAGACCCAACCTCCGACTGGTAAACACTGAAGCTTTCTTT,CSARPNLRLVNTEAFF
TRBJ1-1,-,TRBV7-2,TRBD1,TGTGCCAGCAGCTCCCGGGACAGGAAGAACACTGAAGCTTTCTTT,CASSSRDRKNTEAFF
TRBJ2-7,-,TRBV12-3/TRBV12-4,-,TGTGCCAGCAGTTTCCGGGGGCGGGAGATCGACGAGCAGTACTTC,CASSFRGREIDEQYF